The rows below give T cell receptor beta chains drawn from one sample of a study of regulatory T cells in long-lasting Graves disease. TCRdb analysed the multiplex PCR reads with MiXCR anew, one entry per CDR3 protein. The repertoire holds some 300,000 distinct CDR3 sequences, with 22% as singletons. The sequencing used peripheral blood mononuclear cells (PBMCs), collected when the disease was refractory, from a patient treated with antithyroid drugs. The receptors here all came from a female donor with Graves disease. Each CDR3 is given with its conserved first and last residue. A D gene is named only where the DNA matches it firmly.

d_gene,j_gene,v_gene,CDR3aa
.,TRBJ1-1,TRBV6-5,CASSYGMNTEAFF
.,TRBJ2-7,TRBV27,CASSLLREVSYEQYF
.,TRBJ1-4,TRBV4-2,CASSQVRTDPEKLFF
TRBD1,TRBJ2-1,TRBV7-8,CASGRDSRYNEQFF
.,TRBJ1-5,TRBV19,CASSSTAYSNQPQHF
.,TRBJ1-5,TRBV6-2/TRBV6-3,CASMLTGNQPQHF
.,TRBJ1-2,TRBV6-5,CASSYSPNRVHYGYTF
.,TRBJ2-7,TRBV28,CASSLVTGSHEQYF
TRBD2,TRBJ2-7,TRBV29-1,CSARLAGGPSSSYEQYF
.,TRBJ2-7,TRBV10-3,CAIRKGNSYEQYF
TRBD2,TRBJ2-4,TRBV29-1,CSVEELAGAENIQYF
TRBD2,TRBJ2-4,TRBV6-2/TRBV6-3,CASSWVTGTSGKVTKNIQYF
TRBD2,TRBJ2-5,TRBV2,CASSEADLGLAGRKETQYF
.,TRBJ2-5,TRBV11-2,CASTQDAHQETQYF
.,TRBJ1-1,TRBV7-8,CASSLRQLNTEAFF
TRBD1,TRBJ1-2,TRBV27,CASRGTGDYGYTF
.,TRBJ2-7,TRBV28,CAISRAGSSYEQYF
TRBD1,TRBJ2-5,TRBV7-6,CASSLTGVKETQYF
TRBD2,TRBJ2-3,TRBV28,CASISSGLAPDTQYF
.,TRBJ2-5,TRBV11-2,CASSLVTETQYF
.,TRBJ1-4,TRBV20-1,CSAGLNEKLFF
TRBD1,TRBJ2-6,TRBV6-5,CASSYEQGAGANVLTF
.,TRBJ2-1,TRBV5-1,CASSPVFLEGHNEQFF
.,TRBJ2-7,TRBV6-2/TRBV6-3,CARQGTYEQYF
TRBD1,TRBJ1-4,TRBV28,CASSPGDREGEKLFF
.,TRBJ2-7,TRBV11-1,CASSPLGISYEQYF
TRBD1,TRBJ1-4,TRBV12-3/TRBV12-4,CASSLAPGQGRSNEKLFF
.,TRBJ1-5,TRBV19,CASSNPRGGDQPQHF
.,TRBJ1-5,TRBV11-2,CASSIGEGVGQPQHF
.,TRBJ1-5,TRBV27,CASSQGWAQPQHF
.,TRBJ2-5,TRBV10-3,CAISESGETQYF
.,TRBJ1-4,TRBV27,CASGGPGYGAEKLFF
.,TRBJ1-1,TRBV14,CASIEGSGTEAFF
.,TRBJ2-1,TRBV20-1,CSASHSYNEQFF
.,TRBJ1-6,TRBV27,CASSSTLNRIGGGLSPLHF
TRBD2,TRBJ2-7,TRBV6-5,CASSYSLTLAGDYEQYF
TRBD1,TRBJ2-3,TRBV11-2,CASSLAGGARTDTQYF
.,TRBJ2-1,TRBV7-2,CASSLVGVGNEQFF
.,TRBJ2-2,TRBV5-1,CASSLGGVAGELFF
.,TRBJ1-5,TRBV28,CASSLVRNQPQHF
.,TRBJ2-7,TRBV7-9,CASSLGRDFSYEQYF
.,TRBJ2-7,TRBV28,CASSVTGFETYEQYF
.,TRBJ2-7,TRBV28,CASSFYGGTYEQYF
.,TRBJ1-5,TRBV19,CASSRGREPNQPQHF
.,TRBJ2-1,TRBV15,CATSRDPATRNEQFF
.,TRBJ2-3,TRBV29-1,CSVETGQGPSGRTDTQYF
.,TRBJ1-5,TRBV4-3,CASSQSPRAQPQHF
.,TRBJ1-2,TRBV29-1,CSVEDWGRTGGYTF
.,TRBJ1-2,TRBV4-1,CASTTHTGRGYTF
.,TRBJ1-5,TRBV12-3/TRBV12-4,CASSPGGSRMNQPQHF
.,TRBJ1-2,TRBV10-3,CAINIQGERYGYTF
TRBD1,TRBJ1-1,TRBV4-3,CASSPTTGDTEAFF
.,TRBJ1-4,TRBV2,CASSEQAWEKLFF
.,TRBJ2-2,TRBV7-2,CASNAGVGIGELFF
.,TRBJ1-2,TRBV3-1,CASSQGPNYGYTF
TRBD1,TRBJ2-5,TRBV19,CASSSSGQEGLETQYF